A single sample is the source of the 15 T cell receptor beta chains below, sequenced in a study of blood T cell repertoires in COVID-19. This table comes from immunoSEQ multiplex PCR, and its TCRdb copy is limited to in-frame clones, with some not included. The sample consists of approximately 77,000 clones, 88% of them appearing once. Source material: peripheral blood. The origin of the receptors is a woman aged 80 or older with acute or convalescent COVID-19.

The J gene is TRBJ2-6, the V gene TRBV19; maybe TRBD1 (5 bases). The CDR3 has 17 amino acids. V gave up 4 bases and J gave up 3 bases, with 16 bases separating them. The germline gives CDR1 LNHDA, CDR2 SQIVND (reference sequence). In DNA, the CDR3 is TGTGCCAGTAGTAGTCGATTGAATCAGGGTGGGGCCAACGTCCTGACTTTC. This gives the protein CASSSRLNQGGANVLTF.

About this clone itself: This sample includes further DNA sequences coding for the same CDR3. J is TRBJ1-1 and V is TRBV3-1 (or the pseudogene TRBV3-2); no clear D. The CDR3 is 13 residues long. Germline values: CDR1 LGHDT, CDR2 YNNKEL (reference sequence). V shed 3 bases and J shed 1 base, with 6 bases lying between them. The CDR3 region has the DNA TGTGCCAGCAGCCAGCAGGCGAACACTGAAGCTTTCTTT. Protein product: CASSQQANTEAFF.

V is TRBV4-3 and J is TRBJ1-2; D call uncertain. V was clipped by 3 bases and J by 7 bases, with 15 bases between them. Germline CDR1 LGHNA, CDR2 YSLEER. There are 14 residues in the CDR3. CDR3 in DNA: TGCGCCAGCAGCCATGATGGTATATCCGGTGGCTACACCTTC. It specifies CASSHDGISGGYTF.

The J gene is TRBJ2-7, the V gene TRBV7-2, with 7 positions matching TRBD2. Germline CDR1 is SGHTA and CDR2 is FQGNSA. The CDR3 runs 12 residues. V shed 8 bases, J shed 3 bases, and the junction held 4 bases outside the gene matches. The CDR3 sequence: CASGRGSYEQYF. CDR3 nucleotides: TGTGCCAGCGGGCGCGGGAGCTACGAGCAGTACTTC. Together with reference TRBV7-2 and TRBJ2-7, the CDR3 gives the full variable domain: GAGVSQSPSNKVTEKGKDVELRCDPISGHTALYWYRQSLGQGLEFLIYFQGNSAPDKSGLPSDRFSAERTGGSVSTLTIQRTQQEDSAVYLCASGRGSYEQYFGPGTRLTVT.

This chain joins TRBV29-1 and TRBJ1-5; 9 bases are a match to TRBD1. CDR1 and CDR2 (germline): SQVTM, ANQGSEA. The trim removed 4 bases at V and 7 bases at J, leaving 5 bases unmatched. The CDR3 is 13 residues long. CDR3: CSVGGTGTQPQHF. The CDR3, as DNA: TGCAGCGTTGGGGGGACAGGGACACAGCCCCAGCATTTT.

The chain carries TRBV13 and TRBJ2-7; perhaps TRBD2 as D (6 bases). The CDR3 covers 14 residues. V was clipped by 1 base and J by 0 bases, with 7 bases between them. Germline-derived CDR1 and CDR2 are PRHDT and FYEKMQ (reference sequence). Written as DNA, the CDR3 is TGTGCCAGCAGCTTAGCGGGAGACTCCTACGAGCAGTACTTC. Protein: CASSLAGDSYEQYF. The entire variable domain, with the rest obtained from reference TRBV13 and TRBJ2-7, is as follows: AAGVIQSPRHLIKEKRETATLKCYPIPRHDTVYWYQQGPGQDPQFLISFYEKMQSDKGSIPDRFSAQQFSDYHSELNMSSLELGDSALYFCASSLAGDSYEQYFGPGTRLTVT.

The chain uses TRBV2 and TRBJ1-3; 8 nucleotides agree with TRBD1. The CDR3 is 15 amino acids. The germline V gene has CDR1 SNHLY and CDR2 FYNNEI. The ends lost 4 bases at V and 4 bases at J; junction bases unmatched: 6. CDR3 sequence reads: CASSVHRGEGNTIYF. The CDR3 coding sequence is TGTGCCAGCAGTGTACACAGGGGGGAAGGAAACACCATATATTTT.

This rearrangement joins TRBV2 to TRBJ1-5; D remains ambiguous. The V end lost 4 bases, the J end lost 12 bases, and 13 bases lay between the germline ends. The CDR3 is 12 residues long. The V gene's germline CDR1 is SNHLY and CDR2 FYNNEI. CDR3 in DNA: TGTGCCAGCAGTGCAATTATGGCTCTCCAGCATTTT. Amino acid sequence: CASSAIMALQHF.

The V gene is TRBV10-3, the J gene TRBJ2-5, with 12 bases that match TRBD2. Germline V gives CDR1 ENHRY, CDR2 SYGVKD. The CDR3 is 14 amino acids. V shed 6 bases, J shed 4 bases, and the junction held 3 bases outside the gene matches. CDR3: CAIRASGGGETQYF. CDR3 nucleotides: TGTGCCATCAGGGCTAGCGGGGGGGGAGAGACCCAGTACTTC.

This clone was detected a few times. The chain recombines TRBV6-5 with TRBJ1-1, with D perhaps matching TRBD1 (6 bases). CDR3 length: 13 amino acids. Germline V gives CDR1 MNHEY, CDR2 SVGAGI. V was trimmed by 7 bases and J by 0 bases, leaving 9 bases between them. CDR3 coding DNA: TGTGCCAGCAAGGGACACTTGAACACTGAAGCTTTCTTT. It translates to CASKGHLNTEAFF.

This clone was seen a handful of times. The V call is TRBV3-1 (or the pseudogene TRBV3-2), the J call TRBJ1-4; 8 bases fit TRBD1. From germline, CDR1 is LGHDT and CDR2 YNNKEL (reference sequence). J gave up 6 bases and V 0 bases, and 3 bases lay outside the gene matches. The CDR3 spans 15 residues. CDR3 in DNA: TGTGCCAGCAGCCAAGACAGGGGGCAACATGAAAAACTGTTTTTT. Its protein is CASSQDRGQHEKLFF.

The sample holds one count of this clone. The V call is TRBV7-8, the J call TRBJ1-6, with D maybe TRBD1 (6 bases). V was cut by 5 bases and J by 6 bases, with 14 bases left in between. Germline loops: CDR1 SGHVS, CDR2 FQNEAQ. The CDR3 contains 15 residues. The CDR3 DNA reads as TGTGCCAGCAGCCCCCGGACAGCGATTAATTCACCCCTCCACTTT. This gives the protein CASSPRTAINSPLHF.

The chain employs TRBV15 and TRBJ2-7; D is possibly TRBD1 (6 bases). CDR1 and CDR2 (germline): LNHNV, YYDKDF (reference sequence). CDR3 length equals 15 residues. V was pared by 0 bases and J by 0 bases, with 9 bases between. CDR3 nucleotide sequence: TGTGCCACCAGCAGAGACCGACAGGACTCCTACGAGCAGTACTTC. This codes for CATSRDRQDSYEQYF.

This chain links TRBV7-9 with TRBJ2-7; perhaps TRBD1 as D (5 bases). Per the germline V gene, CDR1 is SEHNR and CDR2 is FQNEAQ (reference sequence). V was shortened by 2 bases and J by 5 bases, with 13 bases between the two germline ends. The CDR3 runs 14 residues. The CDR3 DNA follows: TGTGCCAGCAGCTTAAGGGGTCTCAGGGACGAGCAGTACTTC. This codes for CASSLRGLRDEQYF.

The gene calls are TRBV7-8 and TRBJ2-7; 11 bases match TRBD1. CDR1 is SGHVS, CDR2 FQNEAQ, per germline. J was trimmed by 5 bases and V by 2 bases; bases with no gene match: 8. The CDR3 extends over 16 amino acids. The CDR3 nucleotides are TGTGCCAGCAGCTTACGAGACTGGACAGGGGGCAACGAGCAGTACTTC. Its protein is CASSLRDWTGGNEQYF.